The clone carrying this T cell receptor (beta chain) was recorded once. These data come from a study of PD-1 blockade in classical Hodgkin lymphoma. Time point indicated: newly diagnosed, previously untreated cHL patient sample. Negative selection with magnetic separation was used to purify CD4+ T cells from thawed PBMCs. PBMCs representing newly diagnosed, untreated classical Hodgkin lymphoma functioned as the comparison. Clones were read by immunoSEQ multiplex PCR, and TCRdb kept only the in-frame ones, dropping some. The sample lists over 25,000 clones, more than 70% occurring once. V lost 5 bases to trimming and J lost 4 bases; unmatched junction nucleotides: 2. In germline, CDR1 is LNHDA, CDR2 SQIVND (reference sequence). The CDR3 extends over 15 amino acids.

The chain combines TRBV19 with TRBJ2-3; 14 bases align to TRBD2. Sequencing input: CD4+ T cells from blood. The clonotype originates from a human donor with classical Hodgkin lymphoma. CDR3 in DNA: TGTGCCAGTAGTGGACTAGCGGGAGGACCAGATACGCAGTATTTT. Translating gives CASSGLAGGPDTQYF.